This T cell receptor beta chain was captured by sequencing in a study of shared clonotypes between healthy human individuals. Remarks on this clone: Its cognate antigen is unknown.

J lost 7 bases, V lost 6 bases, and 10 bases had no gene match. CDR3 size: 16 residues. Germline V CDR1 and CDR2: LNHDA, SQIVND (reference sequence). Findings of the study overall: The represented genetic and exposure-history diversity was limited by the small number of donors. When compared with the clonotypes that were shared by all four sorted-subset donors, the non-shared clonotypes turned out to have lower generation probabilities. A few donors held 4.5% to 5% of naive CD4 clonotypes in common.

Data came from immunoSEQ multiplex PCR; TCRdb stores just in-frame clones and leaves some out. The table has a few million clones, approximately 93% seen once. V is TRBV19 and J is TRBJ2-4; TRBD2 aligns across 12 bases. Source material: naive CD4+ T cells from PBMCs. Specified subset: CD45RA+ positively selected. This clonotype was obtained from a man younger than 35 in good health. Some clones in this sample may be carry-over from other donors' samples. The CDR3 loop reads CASRRLAGEDSNIQYF. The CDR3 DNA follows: TGTGCCAGTAGAAGACTAGCGGGAGAGGACAGTAACATTCAGTACTTC.